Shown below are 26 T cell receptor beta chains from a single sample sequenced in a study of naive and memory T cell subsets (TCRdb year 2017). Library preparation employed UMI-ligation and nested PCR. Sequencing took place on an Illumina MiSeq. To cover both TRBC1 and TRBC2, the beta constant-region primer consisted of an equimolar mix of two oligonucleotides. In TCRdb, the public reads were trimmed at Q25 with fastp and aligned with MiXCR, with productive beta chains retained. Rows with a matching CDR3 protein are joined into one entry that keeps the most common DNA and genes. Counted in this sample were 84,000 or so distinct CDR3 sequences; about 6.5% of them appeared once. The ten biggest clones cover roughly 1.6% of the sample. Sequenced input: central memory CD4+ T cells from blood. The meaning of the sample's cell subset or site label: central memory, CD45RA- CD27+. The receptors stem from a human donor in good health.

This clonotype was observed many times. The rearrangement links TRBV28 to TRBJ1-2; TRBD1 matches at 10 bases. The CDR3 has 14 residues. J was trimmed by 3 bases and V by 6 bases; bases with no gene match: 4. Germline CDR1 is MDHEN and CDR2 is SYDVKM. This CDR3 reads CASRTGTGDYGYTF. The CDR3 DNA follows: TGTGCCAGCAGGACCGGGACAGGGGACTATGGCTACACCTTC.

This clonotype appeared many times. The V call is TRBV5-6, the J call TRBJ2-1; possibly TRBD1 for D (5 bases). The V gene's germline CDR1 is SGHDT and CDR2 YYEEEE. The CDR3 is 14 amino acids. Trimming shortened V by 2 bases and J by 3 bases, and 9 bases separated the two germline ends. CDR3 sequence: CASSFPGIYNEQFF. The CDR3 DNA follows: TGTGCCAGCAGCTTCCCAGGGATCTACAATGAGCAGTTCTTC.

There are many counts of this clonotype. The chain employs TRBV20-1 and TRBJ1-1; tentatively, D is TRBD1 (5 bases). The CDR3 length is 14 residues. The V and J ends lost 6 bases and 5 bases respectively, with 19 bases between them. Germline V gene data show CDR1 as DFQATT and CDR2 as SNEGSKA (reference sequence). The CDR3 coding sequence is TGCAGTGCCAGCCGGGGTCCCGGGGGGACTGAAGCTTTCTTT. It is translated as CSASRGPGGTEAFF.

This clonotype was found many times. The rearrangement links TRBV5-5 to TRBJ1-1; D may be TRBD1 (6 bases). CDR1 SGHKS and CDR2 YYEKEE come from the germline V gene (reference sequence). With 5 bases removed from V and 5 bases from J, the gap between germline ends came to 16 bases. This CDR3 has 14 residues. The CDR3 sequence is CASSIGQKITEAFF. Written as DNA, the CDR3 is TGTGCCAGCAGTATTGGACAGAAAATAACTGAAGCTTTCTTT.

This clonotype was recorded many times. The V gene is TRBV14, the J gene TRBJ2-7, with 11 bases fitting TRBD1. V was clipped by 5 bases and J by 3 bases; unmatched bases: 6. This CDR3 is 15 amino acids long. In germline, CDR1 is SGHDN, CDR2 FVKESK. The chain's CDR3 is CASSSRGTGGYEQYF. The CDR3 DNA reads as TGTGCCAGCAGCTCCAGGGGGACAGGGGGCTACGAGCAGTACTTC.

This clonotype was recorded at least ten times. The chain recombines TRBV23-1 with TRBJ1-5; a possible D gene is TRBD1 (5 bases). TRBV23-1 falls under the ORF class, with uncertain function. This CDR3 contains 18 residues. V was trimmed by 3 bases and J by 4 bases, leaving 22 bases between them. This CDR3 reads CASSHLSARHGANQPQHF. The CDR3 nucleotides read TGCGCCAGCAGTCACCTCTCCGCTCGACATGGGGCGAATCAGCCCCAGCATTTT.

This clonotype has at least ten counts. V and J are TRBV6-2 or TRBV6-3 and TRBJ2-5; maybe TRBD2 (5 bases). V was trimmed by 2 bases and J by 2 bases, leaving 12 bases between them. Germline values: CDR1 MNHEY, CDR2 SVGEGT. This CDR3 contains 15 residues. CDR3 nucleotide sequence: TGTGCCAGCAGTTACGAGGGTGAGCCACAAGAGACCCAGTACTTC. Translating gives CASSYEGEPQETQYF.

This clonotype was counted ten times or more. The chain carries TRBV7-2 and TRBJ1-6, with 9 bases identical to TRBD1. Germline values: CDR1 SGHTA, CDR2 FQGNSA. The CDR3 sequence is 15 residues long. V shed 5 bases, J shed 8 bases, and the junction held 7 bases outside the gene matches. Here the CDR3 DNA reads TGTGCCAGCAGCGCCCGGGACAGGGTGTATTCACCCCTCCACTTT. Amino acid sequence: CASSARDRVYSPLHF.

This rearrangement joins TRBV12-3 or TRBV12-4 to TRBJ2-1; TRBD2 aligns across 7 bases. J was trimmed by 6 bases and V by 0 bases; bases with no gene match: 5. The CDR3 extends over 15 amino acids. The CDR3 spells CASSLAAGRANEQFF. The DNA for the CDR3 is TGTGCCAGCAGTTTAGCGGCAGGGAGGGCCAATGAGCAGTTCTTC.

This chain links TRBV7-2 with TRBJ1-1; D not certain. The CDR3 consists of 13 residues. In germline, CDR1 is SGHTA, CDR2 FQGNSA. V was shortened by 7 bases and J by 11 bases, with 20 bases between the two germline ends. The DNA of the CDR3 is TGTGCCAGCATTCTGGGAGCTCCCTCCTTTGCTTTCTTT. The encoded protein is CASILGAPSFAFF. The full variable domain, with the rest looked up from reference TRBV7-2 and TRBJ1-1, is GAGVSQSPSNKVTEKGKDVELRCDPISGHTALYWYRQSLGQGLEFLIYFQGNSAPDKSGLPSDRFSAERTGGSVSTLTIQRTQQEDSAVYLCASILGAPSFAFFGQGTRLTVV.

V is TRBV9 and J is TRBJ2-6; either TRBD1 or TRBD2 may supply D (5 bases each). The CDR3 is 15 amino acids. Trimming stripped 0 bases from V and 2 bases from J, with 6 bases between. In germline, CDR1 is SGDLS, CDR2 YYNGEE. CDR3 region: CASSVGGAGANVLTF. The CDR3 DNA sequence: TGTGCCAGCAGCGTAGGAGGGGCTGGGGCCAACGTCCTGACTTTC.

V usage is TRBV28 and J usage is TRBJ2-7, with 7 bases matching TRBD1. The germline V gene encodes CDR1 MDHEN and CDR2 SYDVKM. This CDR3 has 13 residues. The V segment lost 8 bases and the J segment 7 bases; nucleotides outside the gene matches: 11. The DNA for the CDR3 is TGTGCCAGCTGCCACCCCAGGACAGGAGAGCAGTACTTC. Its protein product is CASCHPRTGEQYF.

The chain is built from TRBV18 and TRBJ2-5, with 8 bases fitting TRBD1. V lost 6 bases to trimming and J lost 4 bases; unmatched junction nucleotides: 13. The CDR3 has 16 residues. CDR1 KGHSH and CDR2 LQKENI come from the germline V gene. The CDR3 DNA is TGTGCCAGCTCGCTACCACCGGACAGGGCGGGAGAGACCCAGTACTTC. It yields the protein CASSLPPDRAGETQYF.

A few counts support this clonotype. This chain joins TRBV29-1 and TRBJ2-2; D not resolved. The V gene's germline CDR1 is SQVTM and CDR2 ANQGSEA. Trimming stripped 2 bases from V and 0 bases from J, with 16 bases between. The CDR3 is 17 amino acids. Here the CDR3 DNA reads TGCAGCGTTGAAAACCCTCGGGCCCCCGCGAACACCGGGGAGCTGTTTTTT. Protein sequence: CSVENPRAPANTGELFF.

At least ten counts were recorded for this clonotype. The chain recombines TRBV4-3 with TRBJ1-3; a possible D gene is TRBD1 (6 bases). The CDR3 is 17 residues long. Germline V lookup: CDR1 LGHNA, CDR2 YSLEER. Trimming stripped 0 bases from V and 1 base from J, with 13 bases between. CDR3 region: CASSQDPLDRSGNTIYF. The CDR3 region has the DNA TGCGCCAGCAGCCAAGACCCCCTTGACAGGTCTGGAAACACCATATATTTT.

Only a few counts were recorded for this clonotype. In DNA form, the CDR3 reads TGTGTCACCATGGGAGCTAGCGGGGGTTACTACAATGAGCAGTTCTTC. Translating it yields CVTMGASGGYYNEQFF. This chain uses TRBV27 with TRBJ2-1; 10 bases fit TRBD2. Germline V gene sequence: CDR1 MNHEY, CDR2 SMNVEV (reference sequence). This CDR3 is 16 amino acids long.

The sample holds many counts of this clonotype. CDR3 residues: CASSLDYGAVNTEAFF. CDR3 sequence (DNA): TGTGCCAGCAGCTTAGATTACGGGGCCGTGAACACTGAAGCTTTCTTT. The chain combines TRBV11-3 with TRBJ1-1, with D possibly being TRBD1 (5 bases). The ends were cut back, 0 bases at V and 0 bases at J, with 11 bases in the middle. CDR3 length: 16 amino acids. Germline lookup yields CDR1 SGHNT and CDR2 YENEEA.

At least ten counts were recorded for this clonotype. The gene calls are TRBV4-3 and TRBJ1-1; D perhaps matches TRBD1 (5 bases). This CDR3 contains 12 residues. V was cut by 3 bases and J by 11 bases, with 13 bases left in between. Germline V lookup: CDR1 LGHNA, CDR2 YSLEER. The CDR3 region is CASSHVGGDAFF. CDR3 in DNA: TGCGCCAGCAGCCACGTAGGAGGGGATGCTTTCTTT.

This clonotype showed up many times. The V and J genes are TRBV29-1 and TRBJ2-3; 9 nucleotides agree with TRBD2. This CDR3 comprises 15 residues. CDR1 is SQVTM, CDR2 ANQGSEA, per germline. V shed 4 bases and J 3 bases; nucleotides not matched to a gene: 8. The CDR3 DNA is TGCAGCGTTGTTGGGCTAGCGGGAAGGACAGATACGCAGTATTTT. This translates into CSVVGLAGRTDTQYF.

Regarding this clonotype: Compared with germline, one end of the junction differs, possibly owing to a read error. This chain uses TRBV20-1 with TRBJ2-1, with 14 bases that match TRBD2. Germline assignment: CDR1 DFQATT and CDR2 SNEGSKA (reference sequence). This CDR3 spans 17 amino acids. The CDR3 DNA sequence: TGCAGTGCAAGAGGACTAGCGGGGGGACATTCCTACAATGAGCAGTTCTTC. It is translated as CSARGLAGGHSYNEQFF.

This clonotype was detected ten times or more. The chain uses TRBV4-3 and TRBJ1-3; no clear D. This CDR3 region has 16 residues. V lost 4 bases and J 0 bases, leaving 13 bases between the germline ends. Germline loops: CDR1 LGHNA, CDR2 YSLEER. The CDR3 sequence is CASSRRAGSSGNTIYF. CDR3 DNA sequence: TGCGCCAGCAGCCGCCGCGCGGGGAGCTCTGGAAACACCATATATTTT.

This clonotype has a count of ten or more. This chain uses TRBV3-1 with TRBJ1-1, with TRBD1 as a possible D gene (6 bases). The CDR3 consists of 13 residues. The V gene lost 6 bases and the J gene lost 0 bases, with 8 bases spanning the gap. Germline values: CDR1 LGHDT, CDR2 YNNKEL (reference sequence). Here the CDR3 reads CASRDRLNTEAFF. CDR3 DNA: TGTGCCAGCAGGGACAGACTGAACACTGAAGCTTTCTTT.

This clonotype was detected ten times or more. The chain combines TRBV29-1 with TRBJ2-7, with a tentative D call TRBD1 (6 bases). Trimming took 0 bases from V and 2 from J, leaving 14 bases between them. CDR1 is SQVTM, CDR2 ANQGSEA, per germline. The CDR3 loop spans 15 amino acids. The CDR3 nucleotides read TGCAGCGTTGAAGATCGGGGCAGGGGAACCTACGAGCAGTACTTC. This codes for CSVEDRGRGTYEQYF.

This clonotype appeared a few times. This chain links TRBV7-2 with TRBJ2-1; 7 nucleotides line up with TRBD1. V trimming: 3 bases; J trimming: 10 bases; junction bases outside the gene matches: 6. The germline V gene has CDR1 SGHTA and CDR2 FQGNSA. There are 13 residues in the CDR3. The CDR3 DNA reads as TGTGCCAGCAGCTTGGGACAGCAGAGAGAGCAGTTCTTC. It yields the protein CASSLGQQREQFF.

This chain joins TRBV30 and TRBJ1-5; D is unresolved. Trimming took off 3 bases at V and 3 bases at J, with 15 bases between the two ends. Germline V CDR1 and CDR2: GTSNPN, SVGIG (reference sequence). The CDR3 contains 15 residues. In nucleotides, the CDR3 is TGTGCCTGGAGGGGGTTGGGCAATTCCAATCAGCCCCAGCATTTT. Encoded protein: CAWRGLGNSNQPQHF.

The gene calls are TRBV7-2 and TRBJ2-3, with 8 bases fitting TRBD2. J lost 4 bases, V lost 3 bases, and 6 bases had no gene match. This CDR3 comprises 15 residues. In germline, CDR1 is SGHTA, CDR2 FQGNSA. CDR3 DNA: TGTGCCAGCAGCTTCGGGGGGGGCTGGGCAGATACGCAGTATTTT. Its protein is CASSFGGGWADTQYF.